A selection of T cell receptor beta chains follows, all from one sample in a study of a mutant IDH1 vaccine in newly diagnosed glioma. TCRdb's copy holds only in-frame clones and misses some; the assay was immunoSEQ multiplex PCR. This sample carries about 56,000 clones, 70% to 85% of them seen once, and the ten largest clones take 5% to 6.5%. The antigens these receptors bind are not known. Sequences were derived from PBMCs, sampled from a glioma patient whose treatment included an IDH1 peptide vaccine. Receptors were obtained from a man aged 50 to 60 with glioma. CDR3s include the opening cysteine and the closing phenylalanine or tryptophan. Each record gives: D gene, V gene, clone size, J gene, CDR3 DNA, CDR3 protein. The D gene is left open where the match is weak. Not all rows give a size; the values are once, few, many and, for expanded clones, a class.

D: .
V: TRBV30
size: .
J: TRBJ2-3
DNA: TGTGCCTGGAGTGTACCTCCAGATACGCAGTATTTT
CDR3: CAWSVPPDTQYF

D: TRBD1
V: TRBV30
size: .
J: TRBJ1-5
DNA: TGTGCCTGGAGGGACAGGGGAGCGAATCAGCCCCAGCATTTT
CDR3: CAWRDRGANQPQHF

D: .
V: TRBV4-3
size: few
J: TRBJ2-3
DNA: TGCGCCAGCAGCCAAGGCGGACTAGATACGCAGTATTTT
CDR3: CASSQGGLDTQYF

D: .
V: TRBV21-1
size: .
J: TRBJ2-4
DNA: TGTGCCAGGGTTTTAAAGACAGGGGGCAAAAACATTCAGTACTTC
CDR3: CARVLKTGGKNIQYF

D: .
V: TRBV6-5
size: .
J: TRBJ2-7
DNA: TGTGCCAGCAGTTCAGCCTACCTACGGGAGCAGTACTTC
CDR3: CASSSAYLREQYF

D: TRBD1
V: TRBV19
size: .
J: TRBJ1-6
DNA: TGTGCCAGTACGACAGGGGATTACTATAATTCACCCCTCCACTTT
CDR3: CASTTGDYYNSPLHF

D: TRBD1
V: TRBV7-2
size: .
J: TRBJ2-7
DNA: TGTGCCAGCAGCTTCGGGACAGGCTACGAGCAGTACTTC
CDR3: CASSFGTGYEQYF

D: .
V: TRBV7-2
size: .
J: TRBJ2-7
DNA: TGTGCCAGCGCCGTCCGAAGGGGGGGACAAAGGAGTGAGCAGTACTTC
CDR3: CASAVRRGGQRSEQYF

D: .
V: TRBV14
size: .
J: TRBJ2-1
DNA: TGTGCCAGCAGCCAAGAGGACGTATACTACAATGAGCAGTTCTTC
CDR3: CASSQEDVYYNEQFF

D: TRBD1
V: TRBV11-2
size: .
J: TRBJ2-1
DNA: TGTGCCAGCAGCATAGACAGGGGCTACAATGAGCAGTTCTTC
CDR3: CASSIDRGYNEQFF

D: .
V: TRBV9
size: .
J: TRBJ1-1
DNA: TGTGCCAGCAGCGTACAGGACAGCTGGTTGAACACTGAAGCTTTCTTT
CDR3: CASSVQDSWLNTEAFF

D: TRBD2
V: TRBV7-9
size: .
J: TRBJ2-5
DNA: TGTGCCAGCAGCTTCACAGCGGGGTTTAACTTC
CDR3: CASSFTAGFNF

D: TRBD1
V: TRBV4-1
size: .
J: TRBJ1-1
DNA: TGCGCCAGCAGGACAGGGGTCCTGAACACTGAAGCTTTCTTT
CDR3: CASRTGVLNTEAFF

D: .
V: TRBV4-1
size: .
J: TRBJ2-5
DNA: TGCGCCAGCAGCCAAGCTAGGAAGGAGACCCAGTACTTC
CDR3: CASSQARKETQYF

D: .
V: TRBV30
size: .
J: TRBJ1-1
DNA: TGTGCCTGGTCGTACGGATACAACACTGAAGCTTTCTTT
CDR3: CAWSYGYNTEAFF

D: .
V: TRBV5-5
size: once
J: TRBJ1-2
DNA: TGTGCCAGCAGCTTGGAGGCAGGCGAGGTCCACTATGGCTACACCTTC
CDR3: CASSLEAGEVHYGYTF

D: TRBD1
V: TRBV5-1
size: .
J: TRBJ1-1
DNA: TGCGCCAGCAGCTTAGAGGGACAGGGGAACACTGAAGCTTTCTTT
CDR3: CASSLEGQGNTEAFF

D: TRBD1
V: TRBV5-6
size: .
J: TRBJ1-6
DNA: TGTGCCAGCAGCCAGGGGCCTTTAACAGGGGGCGATGTTTATTCACCCCTCCACTTT
CDR3: CASSQGPLTGGDVYSPLHF

D: TRBD2
V: TRBV6-6
size: .
J: TRBJ2-7
DNA: TGTGCCAGCAGCTTCCAAACGGGGGGGCCGGGCGAGCAGTACTTC
CDR3: CASSFQTGGPGEQYF

D: .
V: TRBV15
size: few
J: TRBJ1-3
DNA: TGTGCCACCAGCAGACCCGGACGGGGATCTGGAAACACCATATATTTT
CDR3: CATSRPGRGSGNTIYF

D: .
V: TRBV29-1
size: .
J: TRBJ1-3
DNA: TGCAGCGTTAGGGGGACGGACTCTGGAAACACCATATATTTT
CDR3: CSVRGTDSGNTIYF

D: .
V: TRBV28
size: .
J: TRBJ2-4
DNA: TGTGCCAGCAGCTACAGTAAAAACATTCAGTACTTC
CDR3: CASSYSKNIQYF

D: .
V: TRBV6-1
size: once
J: TRBJ2-7
DNA: TGTGCCAGCAGTGATGGCGGATCCTCCTACGAGCAGTACTTC
CDR3: CASSDGGSSYEQYF

D: TRBD1
V: TRBV19
size: .
J: TRBJ2-1
DNA: TGTGCCAGTAGTATTTCGGCGACAGGGGTCTCCATTGGGCAGTTCTTC
CDR3: CASSISATGVSIGQFF

D: .
V: TRBV5-4
size: .
J: TRBJ2-2
DNA: TGTGCCAGCAGCTTCCGGACCGGCGGCGGGGAGCTGTTTTTT
CDR3: CASSFRTGGGELFF

D: .
V: TRBV5-8
size: .
J: TRBJ1-4
DNA: TGTGCCAGCAGCTCTGGGAGGATAGGGGATGAAAAACTGTTTTTT
CDR3: CASSSGRIGDEKLFF

D: .
V: TRBV6-6
size: .
J: TRBJ2-2
DNA: TGTGCCAGCAGTCGTACAGGGAACACCGGGGAGCTGTTTTTT
CDR3: CASSRTGNTGELFF

D: .
V: TRBV19
size: few
J: TRBJ1-1
DNA: TGTGCCAGTAGACCCTTCCGGGACTTCGGTGGGACTGAAGCTTTCTTT
CDR3: CASRPFRDFGGTEAFF

D: .
V: TRBV2
size: .
J: TRBJ1-6
DNA: TGTGCCAGCAGTGAAGCCTGGGACCGCGAAAATTCACCCCTCCACTTT
CDR3: CASSEAWDRENSPLHF

D: TRBD1
V: TRBV6-1
size: .
J: TRBJ2-4
DNA: TGTGCCAGCAATCAGGGGGCAAGGGACATTCAGTACTTC
CDR3: CASNQGARDIQYF

D: .
V: TRBV27
size: .
J: TRBJ1-2
DNA: TGTGCCAGCAGGTTTTACGTAGGGGACCTCTATGGCTACACCTTC
CDR3: CASRFYVGDLYGYTF

D: .
V: TRBV19
size: .
J: TRBJ2-2
DNA: TGTGCCAGTAAGAGGAACACCGGGGAGCTGTTTTTT
CDR3: CASKRNTGELFF

D: .
V: TRBV15
size: .
J: TRBJ2-2
DNA: TGTGCCACCAGCAGAGATCTCCAGGGGCCGGGGACCGGGGAGCTGTTTTTT
CDR3: CATSRDLQGPGTGELFF

D: .
V: TRBV5-1
size: .
J: TRBJ1-1
DNA: TGCGCCAGCAGCCTAATTGAGGGACACTCCACTGAAGCTTTCTTT
CDR3: CASSLIEGHSTEAFF

D: .
V: TRBV14
size: .
J: TRBJ2-5
DNA: TGTGCCAGCAGCCAACTCGCCGGACACCCCTTCCAAGAGACCCAGTACTTC
CDR3: CASSQLAGHPFQETQYF

D: TRBD2
V: TRBV5-1
size: .
J: TRBJ2-1
DNA: TGCGCCAGCAGCTCTGGACTAGCGGGGTATGATGAGCAGTTCTTC
CDR3: CASSSGLAGYDEQFF

D: .
V: TRBV6-4
size: .
J: TRBJ1-1
DNA: TGTGCCAGCAGCAGGGGCGTGAACACTGAAGCTTTCTTT
CDR3: CASSRGVNTEAFF

D: .
V: TRBV30
size: .
J: TRBJ1-4
DNA: TGTGCCTGGAGTGTAATTAGAAGAGGGGATCGAGAAAAACTGTTTTTT
CDR3: CAWSVIRRGDREKLFF

D: .
V: TRBV30
size: .
J: TRBJ2-3
DNA: TGTGCCTGGAGTGCAGCCGGCCCCCGCACAGATACGCAGTATTTT
CDR3: CAWSAAGPRTDTQYF

D: .
V: TRBV10-3
size: .
J: TRBJ1-4
DNA: TGTGCCATCAGTGAAACAACTAATGAAAAACTGTTTTTT
CDR3: CAISETTNEKLFF

D: TRBD1
V: TRBV11-3
size: .
J: TRBJ2-7
DNA: TGTGCCAGCAGCTCGGGACAGCTACCTCCCTCATACGAGCAGTACTTC
CDR3: CASSSGQLPPSYEQYF

D: .
V: TRBV27
size: .
J: TRBJ1-6
DNA: TGTGCCAGCAGTTTATCGGGGGGACTTCCTCACTTT
CDR3: CASSLSGGLPHF

D: TRBD1
V: TRBV15
size: .
J: TRBJ1-3
DNA: TGTGCCACCAGCAGAGATCTGGTTCAGGGGGCATTCGGTGGAAACACCATATATTTT
CDR3: CATSRDLVQGAFGGNTIYF

D: TRBD2
V: TRBV6-5
size: .
J: TRBJ2-2
DNA: TGTGCCAGCAGCCCCCCGGGGGGGGACGGGGAGCTGTTTTTT
CDR3: CASSPPGGDGELFF

D: TRBD2
V: TRBV4-1
size: .
J: TRBJ2-3
DNA: TGCGCCAGCACCCTGACTAGCGGCGATACGCAGTATTTT
CDR3: CASTLTSGDTQYF

D: .
V: TRBV2
size: .
J: TRBJ2-5
DNA: TGTGCCAGCAGCTCCGAGACCCAGTACTTC
CDR3: CASSSETQYF

D: .
V: TRBV29-1
size: .
J: TRBJ2-1
DNA: TGCAGCGTTGATGGCAGGAGTTACAATGAGCAGTTCTTC
CDR3: CSVDGRSYNEQFF